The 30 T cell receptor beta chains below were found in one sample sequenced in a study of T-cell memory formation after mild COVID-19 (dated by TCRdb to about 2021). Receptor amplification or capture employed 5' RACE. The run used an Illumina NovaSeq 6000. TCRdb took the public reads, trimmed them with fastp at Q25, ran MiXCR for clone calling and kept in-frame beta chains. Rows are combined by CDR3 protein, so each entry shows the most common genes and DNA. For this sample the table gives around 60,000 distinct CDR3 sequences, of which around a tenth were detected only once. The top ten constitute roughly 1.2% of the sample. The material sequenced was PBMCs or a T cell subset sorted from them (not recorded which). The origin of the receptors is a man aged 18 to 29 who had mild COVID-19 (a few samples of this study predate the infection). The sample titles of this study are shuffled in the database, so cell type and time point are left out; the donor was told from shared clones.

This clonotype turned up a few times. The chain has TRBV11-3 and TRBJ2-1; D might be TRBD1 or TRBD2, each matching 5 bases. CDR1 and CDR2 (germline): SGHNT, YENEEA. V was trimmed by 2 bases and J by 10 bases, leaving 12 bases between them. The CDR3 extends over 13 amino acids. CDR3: CASSLSGRDEQFF. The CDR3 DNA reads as TGTGCCAGCAGCTTATCCGGCAGGGACGAGCAGTTCTTC.

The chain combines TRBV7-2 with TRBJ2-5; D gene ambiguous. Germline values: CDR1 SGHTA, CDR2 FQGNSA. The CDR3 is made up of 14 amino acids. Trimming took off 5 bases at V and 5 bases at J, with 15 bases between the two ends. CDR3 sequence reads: CASSRDHTAETQYF. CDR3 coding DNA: TGTGCCAGCAGCCGCGACCACACTGCGGAGACCCAGTACTTC.

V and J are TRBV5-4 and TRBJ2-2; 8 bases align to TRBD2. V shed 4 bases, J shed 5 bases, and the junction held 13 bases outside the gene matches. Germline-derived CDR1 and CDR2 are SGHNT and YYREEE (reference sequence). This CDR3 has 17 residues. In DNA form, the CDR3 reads TGTGCCAGCAGCCCACCCTTGACGGGGGGGCGGACCGGGGAGCTGTTTTTT. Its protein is CASSPPLTGGRTGELFF.

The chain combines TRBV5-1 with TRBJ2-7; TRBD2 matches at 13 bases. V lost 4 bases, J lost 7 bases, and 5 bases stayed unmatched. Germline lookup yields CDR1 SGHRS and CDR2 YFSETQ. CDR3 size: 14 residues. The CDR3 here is CASSPGLAGREQYV. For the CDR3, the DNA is TGCGCCAGCAGCCCGGGACTAGCGGGGCGGGAGCAGTACGTC.

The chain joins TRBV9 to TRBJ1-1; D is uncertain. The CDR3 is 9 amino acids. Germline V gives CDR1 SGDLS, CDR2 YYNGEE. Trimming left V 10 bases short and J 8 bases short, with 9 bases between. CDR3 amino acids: CAQIGEAFF. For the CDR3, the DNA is TGTGCCCAAATCGGAGAAGCTTTCTTT.

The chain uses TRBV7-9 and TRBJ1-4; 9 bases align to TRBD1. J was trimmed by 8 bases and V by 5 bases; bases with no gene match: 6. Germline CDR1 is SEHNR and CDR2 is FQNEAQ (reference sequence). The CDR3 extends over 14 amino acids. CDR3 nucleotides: TGTGCCAGCAGCCAGGGACAGGGTGTGGAAAAACTGTTTTTT. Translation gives CASSQGQGVEKLFF.

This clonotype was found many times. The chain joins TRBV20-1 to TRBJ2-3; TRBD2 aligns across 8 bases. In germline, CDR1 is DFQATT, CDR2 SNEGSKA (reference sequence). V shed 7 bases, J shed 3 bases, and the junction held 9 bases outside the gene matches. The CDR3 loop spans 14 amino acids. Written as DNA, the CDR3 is TGCAGTGTCGCACGGGGGGGTTGGACAGATACGCAGTATTTT. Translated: CSVARGGWTDTQYF.

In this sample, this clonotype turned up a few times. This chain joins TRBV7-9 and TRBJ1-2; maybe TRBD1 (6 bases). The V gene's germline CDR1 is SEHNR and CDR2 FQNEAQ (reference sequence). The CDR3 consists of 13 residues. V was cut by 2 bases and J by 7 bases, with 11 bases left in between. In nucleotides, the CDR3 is TGTGCCAGCAGCTTACAGGGGAGCTCTGGCTACACCTTC. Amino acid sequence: CASSLQGSSGYTF.

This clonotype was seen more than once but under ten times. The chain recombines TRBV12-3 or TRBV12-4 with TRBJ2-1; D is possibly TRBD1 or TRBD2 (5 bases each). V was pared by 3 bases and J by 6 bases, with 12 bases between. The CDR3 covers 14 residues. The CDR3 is CASSFWSGSNEQFF. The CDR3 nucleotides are TGTGCCAGCAGTTTCTGGTCAGGGAGCAATGAGCAGTTCTTC.

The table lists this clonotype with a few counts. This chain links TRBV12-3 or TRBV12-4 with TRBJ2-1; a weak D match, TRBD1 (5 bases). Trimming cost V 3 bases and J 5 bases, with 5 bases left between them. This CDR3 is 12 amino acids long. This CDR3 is CASSFRDNEQFF. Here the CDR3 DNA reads TGTGCCAGCAGTTTCAGGGACAATGAGCAGTTCTTC.

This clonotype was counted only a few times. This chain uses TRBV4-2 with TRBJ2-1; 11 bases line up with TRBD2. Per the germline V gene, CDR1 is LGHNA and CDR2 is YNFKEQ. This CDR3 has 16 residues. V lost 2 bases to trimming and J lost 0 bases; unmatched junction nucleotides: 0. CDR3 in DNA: TGTGCCAGCAGCCAACTAGCGGGGGGCTCCTACAATGAGCAGTTCTTC. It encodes CASSQLAGGSYNEQFF.

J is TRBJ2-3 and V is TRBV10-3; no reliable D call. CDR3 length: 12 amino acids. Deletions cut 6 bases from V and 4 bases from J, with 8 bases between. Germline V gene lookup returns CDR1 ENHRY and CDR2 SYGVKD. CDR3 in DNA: TGTGCCATCAGGGGCCGGGCAGATACGCAGTATTTT. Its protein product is CAIRGRADTQYF.

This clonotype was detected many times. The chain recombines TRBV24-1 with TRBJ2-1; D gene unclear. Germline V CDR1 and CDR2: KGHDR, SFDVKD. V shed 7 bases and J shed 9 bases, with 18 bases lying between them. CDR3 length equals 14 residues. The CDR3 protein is CATSPAGVDPEQFF. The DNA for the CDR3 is TGTGCCACCAGCCCAGCTGGGGTAGATCCTGAGCAGTTCTTC.

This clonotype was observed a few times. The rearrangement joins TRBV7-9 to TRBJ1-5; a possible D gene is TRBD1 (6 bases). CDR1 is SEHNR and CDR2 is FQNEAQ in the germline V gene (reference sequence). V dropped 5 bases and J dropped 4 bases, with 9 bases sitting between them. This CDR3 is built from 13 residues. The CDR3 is CASSTQGNQPQHF. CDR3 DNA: TGTGCCAGCAGCACCCAGGGGAATCAGCCCCAGCATTTT.

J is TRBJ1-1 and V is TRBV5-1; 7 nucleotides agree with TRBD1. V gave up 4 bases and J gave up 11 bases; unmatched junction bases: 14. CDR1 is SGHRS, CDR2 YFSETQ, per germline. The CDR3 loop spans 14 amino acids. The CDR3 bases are TGCGCCAGCAGCGACCCTACAGGGGTGCAATTGGCTTTCTTT. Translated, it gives CASSDPTGVQLAFF.

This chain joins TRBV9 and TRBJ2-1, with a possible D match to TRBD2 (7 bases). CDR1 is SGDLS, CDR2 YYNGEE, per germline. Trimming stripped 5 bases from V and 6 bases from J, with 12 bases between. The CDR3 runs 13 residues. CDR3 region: CASSRRGGNEQFF. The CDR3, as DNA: TGTGCCAGCAGTCGAAGGGGGGGCAATGAGCAGTTCTTC.

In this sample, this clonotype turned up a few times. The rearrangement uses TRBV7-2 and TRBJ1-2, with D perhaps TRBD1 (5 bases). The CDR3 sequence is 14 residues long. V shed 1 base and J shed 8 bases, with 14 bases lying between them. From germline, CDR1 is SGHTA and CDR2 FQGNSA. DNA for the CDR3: TGTGCCAGCAGCTTAGATCAGGGAGGGAAGGGCTACACCTTC. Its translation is CASSLDQGGKGYTF.

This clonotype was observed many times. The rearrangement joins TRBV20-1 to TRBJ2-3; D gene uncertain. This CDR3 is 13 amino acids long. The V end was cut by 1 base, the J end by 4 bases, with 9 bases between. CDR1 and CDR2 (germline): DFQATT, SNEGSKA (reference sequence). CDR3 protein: CSARAAAADTQYF. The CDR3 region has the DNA TGCAGTGCTAGAGCCGCGGCCGCAGATACGCAGTATTTT.

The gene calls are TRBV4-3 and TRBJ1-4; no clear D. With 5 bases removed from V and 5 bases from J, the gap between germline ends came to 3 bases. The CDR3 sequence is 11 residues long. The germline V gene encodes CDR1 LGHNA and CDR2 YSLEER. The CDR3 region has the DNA TGCGCCAGCAGCATAAATGAAAAACTGTTTTTT. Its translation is CASSINEKLFF.

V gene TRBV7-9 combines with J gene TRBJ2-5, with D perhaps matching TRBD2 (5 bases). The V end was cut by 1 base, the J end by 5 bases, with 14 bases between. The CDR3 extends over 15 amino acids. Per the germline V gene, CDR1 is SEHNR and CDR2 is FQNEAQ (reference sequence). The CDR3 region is CASSLGSGSGETQYF. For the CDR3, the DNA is TGTGCCAGCAGCTTAGGGTCCGGGTCGGGGGAGACCCAGTACTTC.

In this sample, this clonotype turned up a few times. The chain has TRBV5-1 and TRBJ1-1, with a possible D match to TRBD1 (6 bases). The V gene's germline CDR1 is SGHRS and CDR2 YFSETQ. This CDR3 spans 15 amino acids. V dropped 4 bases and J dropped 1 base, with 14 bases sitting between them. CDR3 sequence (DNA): TGCGCCAGCAGCCGGGCTCCAGGGGCGAACACTGAAGCTTTCTTT. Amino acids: CASSRAPGANTEAFF.

The CDR3 sequence is CASSQDLRSGEFF. The CDR3 region has the DNA TGTGCCAGCAGCCAAGATCTACGGTCCGGGGAGTTCTTC. This rearrangement joins TRBV3-1 to TRBJ2-1, with D possibly being TRBD2 (5 bases). The CDR3 extends over 13 amino acids. V lost 0 bases and J lost 14, with 14 bases in between. Germline loops: CDR1 LGHDT, CDR2 YNNKEL (reference sequence).

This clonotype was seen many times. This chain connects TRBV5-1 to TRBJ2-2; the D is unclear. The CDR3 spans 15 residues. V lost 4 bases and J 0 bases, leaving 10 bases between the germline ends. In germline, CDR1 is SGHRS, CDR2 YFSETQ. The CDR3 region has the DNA TGCGCCAGCAGCCGCTCAGTAGCGAACACCGGGGAGCTGTTTTTT. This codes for CASSRSVANTGELFF.

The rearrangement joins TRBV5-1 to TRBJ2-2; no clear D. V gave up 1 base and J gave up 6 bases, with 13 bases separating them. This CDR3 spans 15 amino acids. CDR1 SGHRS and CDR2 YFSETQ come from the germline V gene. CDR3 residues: CASSLISLGPGELFF. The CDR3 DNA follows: TGCGCCAGCAGCTTGATCAGTTTAGGACCCGGGGAGCTGTTTTTT. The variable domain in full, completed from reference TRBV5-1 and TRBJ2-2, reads KAGVTQTPRYLIKTRGQQVTLSCSPISGHRSVSWYQQTPGQGLQFLFEYFSETQRNKGNFPGRFSGRQFSNSRSEMNVSTLELGDSALYLCASSLISLGPGELFFGEGSRLTVL.

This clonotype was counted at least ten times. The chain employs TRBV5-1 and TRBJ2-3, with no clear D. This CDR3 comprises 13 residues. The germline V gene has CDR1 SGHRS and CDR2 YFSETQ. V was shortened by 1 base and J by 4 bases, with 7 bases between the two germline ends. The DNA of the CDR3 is TGCGCCAGCAGCTTGCAGGTCCCAGATACGCAGTATTTT. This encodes CASSLQVPDTQYF.

The CDR3 is CASSFPLPGAYEQYF. CDR3 bases: TGTGCCAGCAGTTTCCCTCTCCCCGGGGCTTACGAGCAGTACTTC. This chain connects TRBV28 to TRBJ2-7; either TRBD1 or TRBD2 may fit D (5 bases each). V gave up 3 bases and J gave up 4 bases, with 16 bases separating them. Germline V gives CDR1 MDHEN, CDR2 SYDVKM. CDR3 length equals 15 residues.

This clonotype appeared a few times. The CDR3 DNA is TGTGCCAGGTACCTGTACGAGCAGTACGTC. This gives the protein CARYLYEQYV. The chain is built from TRBV6-2 or TRBV6-3 and TRBJ2-7; D unresolved. The CDR3 extends over 10 amino acids. V lost 9 bases and J lost 4, with 7 bases in between. The germline CDR1 and CDR2 sequences are MNHEY and SVGEGT.

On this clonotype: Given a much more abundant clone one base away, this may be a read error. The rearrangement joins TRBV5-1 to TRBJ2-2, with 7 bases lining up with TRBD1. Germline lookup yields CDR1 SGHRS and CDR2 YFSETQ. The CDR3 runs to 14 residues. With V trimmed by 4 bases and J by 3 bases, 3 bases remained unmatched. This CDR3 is CASSATGYTGELFF. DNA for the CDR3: TGCGCCAGCAGCGCGACAGGGTACACCGGGGAGCTGTTTTTT.

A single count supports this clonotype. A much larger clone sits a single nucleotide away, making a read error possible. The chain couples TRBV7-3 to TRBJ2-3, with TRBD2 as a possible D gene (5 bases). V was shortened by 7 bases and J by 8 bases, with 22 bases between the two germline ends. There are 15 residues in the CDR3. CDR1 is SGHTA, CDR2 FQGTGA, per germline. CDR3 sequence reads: CASIPLGLSPITQYF. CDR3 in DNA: TGTGCCAGCATTCCATTAGGACTGTCCCCCATTACGCAGTATTTT.

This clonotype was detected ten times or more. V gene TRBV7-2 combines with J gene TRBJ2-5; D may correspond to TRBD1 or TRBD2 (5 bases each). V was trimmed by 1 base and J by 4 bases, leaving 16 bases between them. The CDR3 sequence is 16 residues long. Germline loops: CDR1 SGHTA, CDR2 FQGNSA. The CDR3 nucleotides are TGTGCCAGCAGCTTAGGAAGGGACGCGTGGGGAGAGACCCAGTACTTC. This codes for CASSLGRDAWGETQYF.